The entry below gives a single T cell receptor beta chain sequence along with its context. The data are from a study of cytomegalovirus exposure and HLA in healthy donors. PCR involved 60 Vbeta and 13 Jbeta primers. Produced via immunoSEQ multiplex PCR; TCRdb's table is partial and in-frame only. The sample yields about 130,000 clones, of which the top ten take up about 2.5%. This receptor was identified in a man aged 25 to 40 in good health and CMV-seronegative. The sequenced sample was PBMCs.

CDR3 DNA sequence: TGTGCCAGCAGTTTTGGCAGGGGCCCTGATTATAATTCACCCCTCCACTTT. Translated: CASSFGRGPDYNSPLHF. The V call is TRBV27, the J call TRBJ1-6, with D perhaps matching TRBD1 (6 bases). V was shortened by 3 bases and J by 4 bases, with 16 bases between the two germline ends. The CDR3 length is 17 residues. Germline loops: CDR1 MNHEY, CDR2 SMNVEV (reference sequence).